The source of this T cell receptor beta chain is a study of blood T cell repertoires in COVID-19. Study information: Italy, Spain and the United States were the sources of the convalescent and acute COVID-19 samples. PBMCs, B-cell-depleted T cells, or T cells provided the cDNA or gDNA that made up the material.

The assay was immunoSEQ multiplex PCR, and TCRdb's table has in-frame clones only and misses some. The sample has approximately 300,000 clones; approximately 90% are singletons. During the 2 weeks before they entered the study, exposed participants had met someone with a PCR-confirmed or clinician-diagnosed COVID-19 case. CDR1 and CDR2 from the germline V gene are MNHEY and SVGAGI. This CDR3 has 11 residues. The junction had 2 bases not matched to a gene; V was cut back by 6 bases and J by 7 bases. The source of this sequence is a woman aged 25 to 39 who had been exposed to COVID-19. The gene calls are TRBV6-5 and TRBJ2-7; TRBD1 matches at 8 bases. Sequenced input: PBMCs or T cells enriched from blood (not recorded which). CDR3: CASSRGREQYF. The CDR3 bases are TGTGCCAGCAGCAGGGGGCGGGAGCAGTACTTC.